The rows below give T cell receptor beta chains drawn from one sample of a study of control samples from healthy donors and cancer patients. Clones were sequenced by immunoSEQ multiplex PCR, and TCRdb holds only the in-frame ones, with some missing. The repertoire includes some 140,000 clones, 70% to 90% of them detected once, and roughly 8.7% sits in the top ten. The sample comprised blood. Every receptor here comes from a woman aged 25 to 39 in good health. CDR3s leave out the opening cysteine and the closing phenylalanine or tryptophan. Fields, in order: J gene, D gene, V gene, CDR3 protein. The D gene is left open where the match is weak.

J gene: TRBJ2-7
D gene: TRBD2
V gene: TRBV6-5
CDR3 protein: ASSYSSGSSYEQY

J gene: TRBJ1-6
D gene: TRBD1
V gene: TRBV28
CDR3 protein: ASSSGQGYSPLH

J gene: TRBJ1-5
D gene: NA
V gene: TRBV2
CDR3 protein: ATNREAGNQPQH

J gene: TRBJ2-3
D gene: TRBD2
V gene: TRBV19
CDR3 protein: ATSGSGTDTQY

J gene: TRBJ2-7
D gene: TRBD2
V gene: TRBV25-1
CDR3 protein: ASSESGRSSYEQY

J gene: TRBJ2-1
D gene: NA
V gene: TRBV29-1
CDR3 protein: SVRVVEGEGNEQF

J gene: TRBJ1-2
D gene: NA
V gene: TRBV12-3/TRBV12-4
CDR3 protein: ASTGRVNLGYT

J gene: TRBJ1-3
D gene: NA
V gene: TRBV9
CDR3 protein: ASSDRTFGNTIY

J gene: TRBJ2-3
D gene: TRBD1
V gene: TRBV10-3
CDR3 protein: AISPGQDTDTQY

J gene: TRBJ1-3
D gene: NA
V gene: TRBV30
CDR3 protein: AWSVGLLSSGNTIY

J gene: TRBJ1-2
D gene: TRBD1
V gene: TRBV7-9
CDR3 protein: ASSRQGARLGGYT

J gene: TRBJ2-4
D gene: TRBD2
V gene: TRBV18
CDR3 protein: ASSPPRLAGGPPSKNIQY

J gene: TRBJ1-4
D gene: NA
V gene: TRBV6-5
CDR3 protein: ASRLRWDGEKLF

J gene: TRBJ1-6
D gene: NA
V gene: TRBV4-1
CDR3 protein: ASSQDRGTGVWNSPLH

J gene: TRBJ2-7
D gene: TRBD1
V gene: TRBV30
CDR3 protein: ACTGASSYEQY

J gene: TRBJ2-3
D gene: NA
V gene: TRBV5-1
CDR3 protein: ASSRKTVLPDTQY

J gene: TRBJ2-1
D gene: NA
V gene: TRBV18
CDR3 protein: ASSPLIGDYNEQF

J gene: TRBJ1-5
D gene: NA
V gene: TRBV3-1/TRBV3-2
CDR3 protein: ASSPSLVSNQPQH

J gene: TRBJ2-5
D gene: NA
V gene: TRBV7-8
CDR3 protein: ATGRNEIQETQY

J gene: TRBJ1-2
D gene: TRBD1
V gene: TRBV6-5
CDR3 protein: ASNNGDSGNYGYT

J gene: TRBJ2-5
D gene: NA
V gene: TRBV24-1
CDR3 protein: ATSDSSTSQETQY

J gene: TRBJ2-5
D gene: NA
V gene: TRBV18
CDR3 protein: ASSLSETQY

J gene: TRBJ2-7
D gene: NA
V gene: TRBV2
CDR3 protein: ASSPGLHEQY

J gene: TRBJ1-2
D gene: NA
V gene: TRBV18
CDR3 protein: ASSPSQEAYGYT

J gene: TRBJ1-5
D gene: NA
V gene: TRBV29-1
CDR3 protein: SATVGAPGSNQPQH

J gene: TRBJ1-4
D gene: NA
V gene: TRBV7-2
CDR3 protein: ASSPLLSEKLF

J gene: TRBJ1-3
D gene: NA
V gene: TRBV25-1
CDR3 protein: ASSDPTRQDSGNTIY

J gene: TRBJ1-3
D gene: NA
V gene: TRBV3-1/TRBV3-2
CDR3 protein: ASSQEWRSDSGNTIY

J gene: TRBJ2-1
D gene: NA
V gene: TRBV30
CDR3 protein: AWSADSYNEQF

J gene: TRBJ1-2
D gene: NA
V gene: TRBV12-3/TRBV12-4
CDR3 protein: ASSFDVRGYT

J gene: TRBJ2-2
D gene: NA
V gene: TRBV2
CDR3 protein: ASSTRPGGELF

J gene: TRBJ2-7
D gene: NA
V gene: TRBV5-4
CDR3 protein: ASSASSYEQY

J gene: TRBJ1-5
D gene: NA
V gene: TRBV23-1
CDR3 protein: ASSPGSWSNQPQH

J gene: TRBJ2-7
D gene: TRBD2
V gene: TRBV5-1
CDR3 protein: ASSLGLDIYEQY

J gene: TRBJ1-1
D gene: NA
V gene: TRBV6-5
CDR3 protein: ASTGAGTEAF

J gene: TRBJ1-1
D gene: NA
V gene: TRBV10-1
CDR3 protein: ASSEIGGGNTEAF

J gene: TRBJ1-5
D gene: NA
V gene: TRBV2
CDR3 protein: ASGWQGIGQPQH